These 2 T cell receptor beta chains originate from one sample sequenced in a study of cytotoxic CD8 clonotypes in ibrutinib-treated CLL (dated by TCRdb to the early 2020s). Per the publication, the time point label means: about a year on ibrutinib. The library was built by means of the immunoSEQ multiplex PCR assay. Not all clones reach the TCRdb copy of this immuneACCESS table, which keeps in-frame sequences only. Checked studies attribute under half of the gap to unresolved V genes and leave the rest unexplained. This sample gives some 200,000 clones in total; 70% of them show up just once. The ten largest clones capture about 6.4% of the sample. This material consisted of PBMCs, taken after 12 months of ibrutinib treatment. All receptors come from a human donor with chronic lymphocytic leukemia.

The V gene is TRBV5-1, the J gene TRBJ1-5; a possible D gene is TRBD1 (6 bases). CDR1 and CDR2 (germline): SGHRS, YFSETQ. Trimming cost V 1 base and J 6 bases, with 14 bases left between them. The CDR3 totals 15 residues. CDR3: CASSLTGNSGQPQHF. The CDR3 region has the DNA TGCGCCAGCAGCTTGACAGGGAACAGCGGTCAGCCCCAGCATTTT.

The rearrangement links TRBV2 to TRBJ1-2; 9 nucleotides match TRBD1. The CDR3 is made up of 17 amino acids. Germline trimming cut 6 bases from V and 0 bases from J; bases unmatched to any gene: 11. Germline CDR1 is SNHLY and CDR2 is FYNNEI. The CDR3 DNA sequence: TGTGCCAGCAGACCTTACAGGGGGCGTGGGGCTAACTATGGCTACACCTTC. Translating it yields CASRPYRGRGANYGYTF.